One and the same sample provided the 26 T cell receptor beta chains below, sequenced in a study of blood T cell repertoires in COVID-19. TCRdb's table, derived via immunoSEQ multiplex PCR, lists solely in-frame clones and lacks some. Here the sample spans more than 200,000 clones, roughly 84% being singletons. The sample comprised peripheral blood. These receptors were obtained from a man aged 55 to 70 with acute or convalescent COVID-19.

The chain couples TRBV5-1 to TRBJ1-1; D is perhaps TRBD1 (6 bases). Trimming removed 0 bases at V and 5 bases at J, with 14 bases between. This CDR3 contains 15 residues. CDR1 and CDR2 from the germline V gene are SGHRS and YFSETQ. DNA for the CDR3: TGCGCCAGCAGCTTGGTAGCGGGGGCAAGGACTGAAGCTTTCTTT. It encodes CASSLVAGARTEAFF.

V and J are TRBV29-1 and TRBJ1-1, with D possibly matching TRBD1 (5 bases). Trimming took 6 bases from V and 8 from J, leaving 28 bases between them. Germline assignment: CDR1 SQVTM and CDR2 ANQGSEA. This CDR3 contains 16 residues. The CDR3 bases are TGCAGCGTGTCGGGCATGGGGCAAAAGGGAGGGGAGGAAGCTTTCTTT. Translated, it gives CSVSGMGQKGGEEAFF.

V and J are TRBV21-1 and TRBJ1-6. TRBV21-1 is a pseudogene locus. The CDR3 consists of 18 residues. CDR3 sequence (DNA): TGTGCCAGCAGCACAACCATACCGAGGAGCTCCTATAATTCACCCCTCCACTTT. Encoded protein: CASSTTIPRSSYNSPLHF.

This chain links TRBV20-1 with TRBJ2-3; TRBD2 agrees at 9 bases. The CDR3 runs to 17 residues. CDR1 and CDR2 (germline): DFQATT, SNEGSKA (reference sequence). J gave up 0 bases and V 3 bases, and 10 bases lay outside the gene matches. DNA of the CDR3: TGCAGTGCTAGTGGGCTAGCGGGGCTTCCTAGCACAGATACGCAGTATTTT. It specifies CSASGLAGLPSTDTQYF.

The chain combines TRBV9 with TRBJ2-5, with 7 bases fitting TRBD2. Germline V gene sequence: CDR1 SGDLS, CDR2 YYNGEE. Trimming took 4 bases from V and 5 from J; bases not matched to a gene: 11. The CDR3 has 15 amino acids. The CDR3 DNA follows: TGTGCCAGCAGCCGGGACTACCTGTCGCGGGAGACCCAGTACTTC. Translating it yields CASSRDYLSRETQYF.

The chain links TRBV6-2 or TRBV6-3 to TRBJ2-7; the match to TRBD1 covers 10 bases. CDR1 MNHEY and CDR2 SVGEGT come from the germline V gene. CDR3 length: 15 amino acids. V was clipped by 5 bases and J by 6 bases; unmatched bases: 10. CDR3 DNA sequence: TGTGCCAGCAGTCAACCTCGACAGGGGGCGGGCGAGCAGTACTTC. This codes for CASSQPRQGAGEQYF.

The chain recombines TRBV5-6 with TRBJ2-1; 8 bases match TRBD2. V trimming: 4 bases; J trimming: 11 bases; junction bases outside the gene matches: 11. The CDR3 length is 14 residues. Per germline, CDR1 SGHDT and CDR2 YYEEEE. CDR3 coding DNA: TGTGCCAGCAGCCAGGGACTAGATCTTGGCAAGCAGTTCTTC. Translated, it gives CASSQGLDLGKQFF. Together with reference TRBV5-6 and TRBJ2-1, the CDR3 gives the full variable domain: DAGVTQSPTHLIKTRGQQVTLRCSPKSGHDTVSWYQQALGQGPQFIFQYYEEEERQRGNFPDRFSGHQFPNYSSELNVNALLLGDSALYLCASSQGLDLGKQFFGPGTRLTVL.

The chain joins TRBV7-8 to TRBJ2-7; possibly TRBD2 for D (6 bases). There are 15 residues in the CDR3. V lost 1 base, J lost 7 bases, and 17 bases lay in between. Germline V CDR1 and CDR2: SGHVS, FQNEAQ. The CDR3 DNA reads as TGTGCCAGCAGCTTAGTGCGGGGCGGGGTAGGGGAGCAGTACTTC. This codes for CASSLVRGGVGEQYF.

J is TRBJ2-3 and V is TRBV11-2, with 12 positions matching TRBD2. V lost 5 bases, J lost 4 bases, and 7 bases stayed unmatched. This CDR3 is built from 16 residues. Germline V gene lookup returns CDR1 SGHAT and CDR2 FQNNGV. The CDR3 here is CASSPRLAGVADTQYF. The CDR3 DNA sequence: TGTGCCAGCAGCCCCCGACTAGCGGGAGTTGCAGATACGCAGTATTTT.

The V and J genes are TRBV7-2 and TRBJ2-3; D ambiguous. The CDR3 totals 14 residues. From germline, CDR1 is SGHTA and CDR2 FQGNSA. The V gene lost 4 bases and the J gene lost 0 bases, with 8 bases spanning the gap. CDR3: CASSSTASTDTQYF. The CDR3 region has the DNA TGTGCCAGCAGCTCGACTGCTAGCACAGATACGCAGTATTTT.

The V gene is TRBV11-1, the J gene TRBJ2-7; TRBD2 might be the D (6 bases). In germline, CDR1 is SGHAT, CDR2 FQDESV (reference sequence). V was shortened by 5 bases and J by 4 bases, with 21 bases between the two germline ends. The CDR3 contains 16 residues. The CDR3 DNA is TGTGCCAGCAGCCGGGGGAGACAGTCCTTAATATACGAGCAGTACTTC. Protein product: CASSRGRQSLIYEQYF.

This clone was found once. V usage is TRBV29-1 and J usage is TRBJ2-5; 8 bases match TRBD2. CDR1 is SQVTM and CDR2 is ANQGSEA in the germline V gene. V trimming: 6 bases; J trimming: 5 bases; junction bases outside the gene matches: 14. CDR3 length equals 15 residues. CDR3 DNA sequence: TGCAGCGTAGGAACGGGACTAGAGGTTCGCGAGACCCAGTACTTC. Encoded protein: CSVGTGLEVRETQYF.

This sequence joins TRBV5-1 and TRBJ1-2, with TRBD1 matching 7 bases. V dropped 0 bases and J dropped 7; count of bases not matched to a gene: 12. Germline V lookup: CDR1 SGHRS, CDR2 YFSETQ. The CDR3 covers 16 residues. CDR3 sequence reads: CASSLGGLDRATGYTF. For the CDR3, the DNA is TGCGCCAGCAGCTTGGGAGGCTTAGACAGGGCGACTGGCTACACCTTC.

CDR3 DNA sequence: TGTGCCAGCAGTGTCATAGCGGTCCGAGGGGATACGCAGTATTTT. This translates into CASSVIAVRGDTQYF. The chain couples TRBV2 to TRBJ2-3; a weak D match, TRBD2 (6 bases). Germline V gene sequence: CDR1 SNHLY, CDR2 FYNNEI. V lost 4 bases and J lost 6, with 17 bases in between. This CDR3 is built from 15 residues.

This chain links TRBV6-6 with TRBJ1-2, with 8 bases identical to TRBD1. Per germline, CDR1 MNHNY and CDR2 SVGAGI (reference sequence). The V and J ends lost 4 bases and 1 base, in that order; junction bases with no gene match: 8. The length of the CDR3 is 16 residues. CDR3 sequence (DNA): TGTGCCAGCAGTTTCCCTGGACAGGGCTTTAACTATGGCTACACCTTC. Translated: CASSFPGQGFNYGYTF.

The chain carries TRBV2 and TRBJ1-1, with 8 positions matching TRBD1. The germline CDR1 and CDR2 sequences are SNHLY and FYNNEI. V was clipped by 5 bases and J by 9 bases; unmatched bases: 11. The CDR3 totals 14 residues. The CDR3 nucleotides read TGTGCCAGCAGTCCTCGGACAGGGTTATCTCAAGCTTTCTTT. Protein product: CASSPRTGLSQAFF.

This clone was observed a few times. The chain couples TRBV4-1 to TRBJ2-7; D not resolved. This CDR3 spans 14 amino acids. Germline values: CDR1 MGHRA, CDR2 YSYEKL. The germline V and J ends were trimmed by 0 bases and 4 bases, with 10 bases remaining between them. CDR3 coding DNA: TGCGCCAGCAGCCAAGAGGCCCACACGTACGAGCAGTACTTC. Encoded protein: CASSQEAHTYEQYF.

V gene TRBV11-2 combines with J gene TRBJ1-5; D is undetermined. The germline V and J ends were trimmed by 3 bases and 6 bases, with 9 bases remaining between them. The germline gives CDR1 SGHAT, CDR2 FQNNGV. The CDR3 is 13 residues long. The CDR3 DNA is TGTGCCAGCAGCTTTGCGTCCACTCAGCCCCAGCATTTT. Translation gives CASSFASTQPQHF.

This chain uses TRBV18 with TRBJ2-2; D perhaps matches TRBD1 (6 bases). The CDR3 spans 15 residues. Germline assignment: CDR1 KGHSH and CDR2 LQKENI. Trimming cost V 2 bases and J 6 bases, with 13 bases left between them. CDR3 nucleotides: TGTGCCAGCTCACCATGGGAAGGGGGAGCCGGGGAGCTGTTTTTT. It yields the protein CASSPWEGGAGELFF.

The genes are TRBV2 and TRBJ1-4; D ambiguous. The CDR3 loop spans 14 amino acids. The germline V and J ends were trimmed by 6 bases and 10 bases, with 18 bases remaining between them. Germline-derived CDR1 and CDR2 are SNHLY and FYNNEI. Written as DNA, the CDR3 is TGTGCCAGCAGGTCCAACAGCTTCCTGGGAAAACTGTTTTTT. The encoded protein is CASRSNSFLGKLFF. The variable domain in full, completed from reference TRBV2 and TRBJ1-4, reads EPEVTQTPSHQVTQMGQEVILRCVPISNHLYFYWYRQILGQKVEFLVSFYNNEISEKSEIFDDQFSVERPDGSNFTLKIRSTKLEDSAMYFCASRSNSFLGKLFFGSGTQLSVL.

The chain has TRBV5-5 and TRBJ2-2; TRBD1 agrees at 7 bases. Losses at the gene ends were 4 bases for V and 7 bases for J; bases not matched to a gene: 10. Germline-derived CDR1 and CDR2 are SGHKS and YYEKEE (reference sequence). CDR3 length: 15 amino acids. The CDR3 region is CASSPRQGWVGELFF. The CDR3, as DNA: TGTGCCAGCAGCCCCCGACAGGGTTGGGTCGGGGAGCTGTTTTTT.

The chain links TRBV19 to TRBJ1-4; maybe TRBD1 (6 bases). The V gene's germline CDR1 is LNHDA and CDR2 SQIVND (reference sequence). This CDR3 spans 19 amino acids. V was cut by 1 base and J by 14 bases, with 32 bases left in between. CDR3 region: CASSIAGIRGQSSSMVLFF. CDR3 nucleotide sequence: TGTGCCAGTAGTATAGCAGGGATTAGAGGACAGTCTAGTAGTATGGTGCTGTTTTTT. The complete variable domain, with remaining parts taken from reference TRBV19 and TRBJ1-4, reads DGGITQSPKYLFRKEGQNVTLSCEQNLNHDAMYWYRQDPGQGLRLIYYSQIVNDFQKGDIAEGYSVSREKKESFPLTVTSAQKNPTAFYLCASSIAGIRGQSSSMVLFFGSGTQLSVL.

The chain has TRBV24-1 and TRBJ2-3; TRBD1 might be the D (6 bases). This CDR3 region has 15 residues. V dropped 7 bases and J dropped 0 bases, with 13 bases sitting between them. Germline-derived CDR1 and CDR2 are KGHDR and SFDVKD. The CDR3 coding sequence is TGTGCCACCAGCGTGACAGGCGCTAGCACAGATACGCAGTATTTT. This translates into CATSVTGASTDTQYF.

This clone was counted a few times. The rearrangement uses TRBV19 and TRBJ2-1, with TRBD1 matching over 9 bases. This CDR3 is 17 amino acids long. Per the germline V gene, CDR1 is LNHDA and CDR2 is SQIVND (reference sequence). Losses at the gene ends were 7 bases for V and 1 base for J; bases not matched to a gene: 11. In DNA form, the CDR3 reads TGTGCCAGTACTCCCCTAGGGACAGGGAGGTCCTACAATGAGCAGTTCTTC. Protein sequence: CASTPLGTGRSYNEQFF.

The V call is TRBV27, the J call TRBJ1-5, with a possible D match to TRBD1 (6 bases). Trimming removed 1 base from V and 13 bases from J, with 20 bases in between. CDR1 and CDR2 from the germline V gene are MNHEY and SMNVEV (reference sequence). This CDR3 spans 15 amino acids. DNA of the CDR3: TGTGCCAGCAGTTTATATAGGGGGACCCGACAAGGGCAGCATTTT. Translated: CASSLYRGTRQGQHF.

The count of this clone is one. This rearrangement joins TRBV28 to TRBJ1-2, with 7 bases matching TRBD1. The germline V gene has CDR1 MDHEN and CDR2 SYDVKM. J lost 4 bases, V lost 7 bases, and 6 bases had no gene match. This CDR3 comprises 13 residues. The CDR3 loop reads CASIPGTAYGYTF. The CDR3 bases are TGTGCCAGCATTCCCGGGACAGCCTATGGCTACACCTTC.